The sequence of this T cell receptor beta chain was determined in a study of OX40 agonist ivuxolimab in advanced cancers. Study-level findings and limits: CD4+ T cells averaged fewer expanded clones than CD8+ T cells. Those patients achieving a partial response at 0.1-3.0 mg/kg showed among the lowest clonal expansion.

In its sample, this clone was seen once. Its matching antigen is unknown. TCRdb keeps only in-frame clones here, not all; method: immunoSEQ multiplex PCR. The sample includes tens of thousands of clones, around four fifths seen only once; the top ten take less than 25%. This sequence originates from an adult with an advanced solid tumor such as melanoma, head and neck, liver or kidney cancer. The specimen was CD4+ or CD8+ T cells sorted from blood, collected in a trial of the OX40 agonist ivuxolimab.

The CDR3 loop is CASRRGPGNTIYF. Here the CDR3 DNA reads TGTGCCAGCCGTAGGGGGCCCGGAAACACCATATATTTT. The chain has TRBV6-6 and TRBJ1-3, with 7 bases matching TRBD1. The CDR3 runs 13 residues. Looked up from germline, CDR1 is MNHNY and CDR2 is SVGAGI (reference sequence). V shed 8 bases and J 4 bases; nucleotides not matched to a gene: 5.